This T cell receptor beta chain was sequenced during a study of T-cell reconstitution after alpha-beta-depleted transplantation in children. Unique molecular identifiers were used to barcode this TCRbeta library. Each CDR3 protein gets one entry after TCRdb re-called the PCR reads with MiXCR. The sample holds about 290,000 distinct CDR3 sequences, around 7.1% seen once. The table lists this clonotype with a few counts. Its antigen is as yet unknown. CDR3 length: 13 amino acids. Trimming pared 6 bases from V and 5 bases from J, leaving 13 bases between. Germline V gene lookup returns CDR1 SNHLY and CDR2 FYNNEI. Study-level findings and limits: Reportedly, alpha-beta T cells present about two months post-transplant originated from several hundred expanded clones of graft origin. Elevated TCRbeta diversity at day 60 was traced, in some patients, to surviving recipient T cells and thymic progenitors. From newly produced T cells came most of the T-cell counts and diversity one year after transplant.

The receptor comes from a female patient between 2 and 15 years old who had a stem cell transplant for Fanconi anemia, so the T cells may come from the graft donor. The sequencing used peripheral blood, collected 360 days after TCRalphabeta/CD19-depleted stem cell transplant. This chain links TRBV2 with TRBJ1-2; tentatively, D is TRBD1 (6 bases). In DNA form, the CDR3 reads TGTGCCAGCAGAGACGGCAGGGGATATGGCTACACCTTC. Its protein is CASRDGRGYGYTF.